The subject of this entry is one TCR beta chain. This entry is derived from a study of T cells expressing NK-cell markers. Following a re-call of the 5' RACE reads, TCRdb has one entry per CDR3 protein and lacks DNA. The sample is made up of 400,000 to 500,000 distinct CDR3 sequences, and the top ten hold about 7.3% of it. This CDR3 has 14 amino acids. From germline, CDR1 is LNHDA and CDR2 SQIVND (reference sequence). The sample comprised blood T cells: a sorted CD56 or NKG2C T cell subset, CD4+ or CD8+ T cells, or bulk PBMC T cells (not recorded which). This sequence joins TRBV19 and TRBJ2-1; absent DNA, TCRdb's TRBD2 call cannot be checked. This clonotype was obtained from a woman between 18 and 70 years old in good health. The CDR3 region is CASIPRGAHNEQFF. Full variable domain (rest looked up from reference TRBV19 and TRBJ2-1): DGGITQSPKYLFRKEGQNVTLSCEQNLNHDAMYWYRQDPGQGLRLIYYSQIVNDFQKGDIAEGYSVSREKKESFPLTVTSAQKNPTAFYLCASIPRGAHNEQFFGPGTRLTVL.